These 23 T cell receptor beta chains were sequenced from one sample in a study of beta chain features in type 1 diabetes. Sequencing targeted expressed TCRB transcripts, as all isolated RNA had been reverse transcribed. Assay: immunoSEQ multiplex PCR; the TCRdb copy retains only in-frame clones and omits some. The table shows roughly 380,000 clones, with 15% to 20% occurring only once. Specimen: naive CD4+ T cells from blood. These receptors all come from a woman in her late teens or twenties in good health.

The chain has TRBV4-3 and TRBJ2-1; tentatively, D is TRBD1 (6 bases). Germline CDR1 LGHNA, CDR2 YSLEER. CDR3 length equals 19 residues. The ends were cut back, 0 bases at V and 2 bases at J, with 20 bases in the middle. Here the CDR3 reads CASSQDRQDSFRTYNEQFF. DNA for the CDR3: TGCGCCAGCAGCCAAGATAGACAGGATTCCTTCCGAACCTACAATGAGCAGTTCTTC.

This rearrangement joins TRBV5-4 to TRBJ2-4; TRBD2 is a possible D gene (6 bases). Germline V gives CDR1 SGHNT, CDR2 YYREEE (reference sequence). There are 14 residues in the CDR3. The V and J ends lost 2 bases and 7 bases respectively, with 13 bases between them. CDR3 residues: CASSFGRLENIQYF. In DNA form, the CDR3 reads TGTGCCAGCAGCTTCGGCCGACTAGAGAACATTCAGTACTTC.

CDR3 in amino acids: CASTRSTGGGYTF. DNA for the CDR3: TGTGCCAGTACGAGAAGCACCGGGGGTGGCTACACCTTC. The chain joins TRBV19 to TRBJ1-2; tentative D call: TRBD1 (5 bases). This CDR3 comprises 13 residues. Germline loops: CDR1 LNHDA, CDR2 SQIVND (reference sequence). Trimming pared 7 bases from V and 7 bases from J, leaving 16 bases between.

This clone turned up a few times. The chain combines TRBV4-2 with TRBJ2-1; D is undetermined. Germline V gene sequence: CDR1 LGHNA, CDR2 YNFKEQ. The CDR3 loop spans 13 amino acids. The V and J ends lost 0 bases and 4 bases respectively, with 4 bases between them. CDR3 nucleotides: TGTGCCAGCAGCCAAGAACTTTACAATGAGCAGTTCTTC. Protein product: CASSQELYNEQFF.

The chain uses TRBV23-1 and TRBJ1-1; D remains unclear. TRBV23-1 is an ORF, and what it does is uncertain. Trimming stripped 4 bases from V and 8 bases from J, with 5 bases between. CDR3 size: 10 residues. This CDR3 reads CASSRAEAFF. The CDR3 region has the DNA TGCGCCAGCAGTCGGGCAGAAGCTTTCTTT.

The J gene is TRBJ2-7, the V gene TRBV21-1; the tabulated D call, TRBD1, remains unverified against the DNA. TRBV21-1 is a documented pseudogene. The CDR3 runs to 15 residues. CDR3 protein: CASSKPSGSSYEQYF. The CDR3 nucleotides read TGTGCCAGCAGCAAACCCTCAGGTAGCTCCTACGAGCAGTACTTC.

This clone has a handful of counts. The chain uses TRBV6-6 and TRBJ2-2; TRBD1 matches 9 bases. The CDR3 spans 16 residues. Germline V gives CDR1 MNHNY, CDR2 SVGAGI (reference sequence). V shed 0 bases and J 6 bases; nucleotides not matched to a gene: 5. In DNA form, the CDR3 reads TGTGCCAGCAGTTACTCCAAGGACAGGGGCGCCGGGGAGCTGTTTTTT. It codes for CASSYSKDRGAGELFF.

The chain combines TRBV7-6 with TRBJ2-1; D call uncertain. Germline loops: CDR1 SGHVS, CDR2 FNYEAQ. The V end was cut by 1 base, the J end by 4 bases, with 14 bases between. This CDR3 region has 16 residues. The CDR3 sequence is CASSLGSNYGYNEQFF. CDR3 nucleotide sequence: TGTGCCAGCAGCTTAGGTAGCAACTACGGGTACAATGAGCAGTTCTTC. Combining the CDR3 with reference TRBV7-6 and TRBJ2-1 gives the whole variable domain GAGVSQSPRYKVTKRGQDVALRCDPISGHVSLYWYRQALGQGPEFLTYFNYEAQQDKSGLPNDRFSAERPEGSISTLTIQRTEQRDSAMYRCASSLGSNYGYNEQFFGPGTRLTVL.

On this clone itself: The same CDR3 can be traced to other DNA sequences in this sample. The chain recombines TRBV19 with TRBJ2-5; 7 nucleotides match TRBD1. Germline CDR1 and CDR2: LNHDA and SQIVND (reference sequence). V was pared by 4 bases and J by 2 bases, with 1 base of the junction left unmatched. The CDR3 spans 13 residues. This chain's CDR3 is CASSTGQQETQYF. Written as DNA, the CDR3 is TGTGCCAGTAGTACGGGACAGCAAGAGACCCAGTACTTC.

The V gene is TRBV6-6, the J gene TRBJ2-7, with 11 bases identical to TRBD1. The V gene end was trimmed by 6 bases and the J gene end by 7 bases; junction bases not matched to a gene: 8. Germline loops: CDR1 MNHNY, CDR2 SVGAGI (reference sequence). The CDR3 has 14 residues. The CDR3 region is CASRKGQGAGEQYF. In nucleotides, the CDR3 is TGTGCCAGCAGGAAAGGACAGGGGGCTGGGGAGCAGTACTTC.

This rearrangement joins TRBV4-1 to TRBJ2-3, with 8 bases fitting TRBD2. The V segment lost 1 base and the J segment 2 bases; nucleotides outside the gene matches: 8. Germline V CDR1 and CDR2: MGHRA, YSYEKL. This CDR3 has 17 amino acids. The chain's CDR3 is CASSQGRGGRTTDTQYF. CDR3 DNA: TGCGCCAGCAGCCAAGGACGCGGCGGGAGGACCACAGATACGCAGTATTTT.

The chain combines TRBV30 with TRBJ2-1; 9 bases match TRBD1. J gave up 4 bases and V 8 bases, and 6 bases lay outside the gene matches. Germline V gene data show CDR1 as GTSNPN and CDR2 as SVGIG (reference sequence). The CDR3 sequence is 13 residues long. CDR3 region: CAHDRGGYNEQFF. The CDR3 DNA follows: TGTGCCCACGACAGGGGGGGTTACAATGAGCAGTTCTTC.

The rearrangement links TRBV5-1 to TRBJ2-3; no reliable D call. V was pared by 4 bases and J by 2 bases, with 8 bases between. CDR3 length: 13 residues. Germline V gives CDR1 SGHRS, CDR2 YFSETQ. CDR3 residues: CASSPATTDTQYF. The CDR3 bases are TGCGCCAGCAGCCCCGCTACCACAGATACGCAGTATTTT.

This clone came up a few times. The gene calls are TRBV5-1 and TRBJ2-1, with TRBD2 matching over 13 bases. From germline, CDR1 is SGHRS and CDR2 YFSETQ. The V segment lost 0 bases and the J segment 12 bases; nucleotides outside the gene matches: 9. CDR3 size: 16 residues. CDR3 coding DNA: TGCGCCAGCAGCTTGGCCCTCGGACTAGCGGGAGAACGGCAGTTCTTC. Its translation: CASSLALGLAGERQFF.

The gene calls are TRBV4-2 and TRBJ2-3; 8 positions match TRBD2. The trim removed 0 bases at V and 10 bases at J, leaving 0 bases unmatched. The CDR3 sequence is 12 residues long. Germline-derived CDR1 and CDR2 are LGHNA and YNFKEQ. CDR3 sequence: CASSQEAGAQYF. DNA for the CDR3: TGTGCCAGCAGCCAAGAAGCGGGGGCGCAGTATTTT.

This rearrangement joins TRBV27 to TRBJ1-1; D is uncertain. Trimming stripped 3 bases from V and 3 bases from J, with 14 bases between. The germline V gene encodes CDR1 MNHEY and CDR2 SMNVEV (reference sequence). This CDR3 is built from 15 residues. The CDR3 sequence is CASSFSVGGDTEAFF. In DNA form, the CDR3 reads TGTGCCAGCAGTTTCTCGGTCGGCGGGGACACTGAAGCTTTCTTT.

This clone has more than one count but fewer than ten. The chain combines TRBV7-9 with TRBJ2-7; a weak D match, TRBD2 (6 bases). Trimming took off 10 bases at V and 7 bases at J, with 20 bases between the two ends. The germline CDR1 and CDR2 sequences are SEHNR and FQNEAQ (reference sequence). There are 13 residues in the CDR3. CDR3 DNA sequence: TGTGCCACCACCCCGTCCGGGGGTGGAGAGCAGTACTTC. Residues: CATTPSGGGEQYF. Full variable domain (outside the CDR3, taken from reference TRBV7-9 and TRBJ2-7): DTGVSQNPRHKITKRGQNVTFRCDPISEHNRLYWYRQTLGQGPEFLTYFQNEAQLEKSRLLSDRFSAERPKGSFSTLEIQRTEQGDSAMYLCATTPSGGGEQYFGPGTRLTVT.

V is TRBV7-9 and J is TRBJ2-3; 10 bases agree with TRBD2. The CDR3 is 14 amino acids. V shed 5 bases and J 3 bases; nucleotides not matched to a gene: 2. CDR1 and CDR2 (germline): SEHNR, FQNEAQ (reference sequence). The CDR3 region is CASSASGGTDTQYF. In DNA, the CDR3 is TGTGCCAGCAGCGCTAGCGGGGGAACAGATACGCAGTATTTT. The variable domain in full, with the rest retrieved from reference TRBV7-9 and TRBJ2-3, is DTGVSQNPRHKITKRGQNVTFRCDPISEHNRLYWYRQTLGQGPEFLTYFQNEAQLEKSRLLSDRFSAERPKGSFSTLEIQRTEQGDSAMYLCASSASGGTDTQYFGPGTRLTVL.

In this sample, this clone turned up a few times. The CDR3 here is CASSPSTRGRETQYF. CDR3 bases: TGTGCCAGCAGCCCCTCGACGAGGGGGCGAGAGACCCAGTACTTC. This chain joins TRBV4-2 and TRBJ2-5, with 7 bases that match TRBD1. The CDR3 runs to 15 residues. V dropped 4 bases and J dropped 4; count of bases not matched to a gene: 9. Per the germline V gene, CDR1 is LGHNA and CDR2 is YNFKEQ.

This clone was counted only a few times. This sequence joins TRBV7-2 and TRBJ2-1; tentative D call: TRBD1 (7 bases). Trimming pared 5 bases from V and 2 bases from J, leaving 10 bases between. The CDR3 extends over 14 amino acids. CDR1 and CDR2 (germline): SGHTA, FQGNSA. In nucleotides, the CDR3 is TGTGCCAGCAGCCCCAGGGGGGCCTACAATGAGCAGTTCTTC. Its translation is CASSPRGAYNEQFF.

The chain has TRBV29-1 and TRBJ1-2; D is ambiguous. Trimming pared 4 bases from V and 5 bases from J, leaving 5 bases between. From germline, CDR1 is SQVTM and CDR2 ANQGSEA. This CDR3 contains 10 residues. In nucleotides, the CDR3 is TGCAGCGTTGGACAATATGGCTACACCTTC. Its protein is CSVGQYGYTF.

The CDR3 sequence is CASSQPGEPQHF. DNA of the CDR3: TGCGCCAGCAGCCAACCCGGGGAGCCCCAGCATTTT. The V gene is TRBV4-1, the J gene TRBJ1-5, with D unresolved. Germline-derived CDR1 and CDR2 are MGHRA and YSYEKL. The CDR3 has 12 residues. V lost 2 bases, J lost 8 bases, and 7 bases lay in between.

The J gene is TRBJ2-7, the V gene TRBV15; 11 nucleotides line up with TRBD2. V lost 3 bases to trimming and J lost 5 bases; unmatched junction nucleotides: 3. This CDR3 is 14 amino acids long. Germline CDR1 LNHNV, CDR2 YYDKDF (reference sequence). The CDR3 nucleotides are TGTGCCACCAGCAGGACTAGCGGGAAGGACGAGCAGTACTTC. This translates into CATSRTSGKDEQYF.